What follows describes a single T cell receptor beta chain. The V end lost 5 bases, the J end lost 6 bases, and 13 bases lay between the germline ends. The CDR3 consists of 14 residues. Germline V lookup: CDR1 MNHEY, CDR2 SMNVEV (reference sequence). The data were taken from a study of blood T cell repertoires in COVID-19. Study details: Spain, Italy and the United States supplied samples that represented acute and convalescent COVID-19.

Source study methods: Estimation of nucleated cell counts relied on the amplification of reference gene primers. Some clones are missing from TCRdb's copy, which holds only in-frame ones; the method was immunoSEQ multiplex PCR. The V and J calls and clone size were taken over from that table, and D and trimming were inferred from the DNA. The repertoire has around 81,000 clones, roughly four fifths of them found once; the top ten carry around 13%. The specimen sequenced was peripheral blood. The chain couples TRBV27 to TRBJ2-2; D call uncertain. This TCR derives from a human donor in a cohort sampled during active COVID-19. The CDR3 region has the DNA TGTGCCAGCAGTCCCCTCCCGATAGCCGGGGAGCTGTTTTTT. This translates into CASSPLPIAGELFF.